Below, 21 T cell receptor beta chains from the same sample are listed, as sequenced in a study of Ad26.COV2.S vaccination and SARS-CoV-2 variants. Documented treatment: some 20 received Ad26.COV2.S at low or high dose, single or two shots; roughly 5 received placebo; per-sample allocation not given. The samples date from day 63 after the first vaccine or placebo injection. Clones were sequenced by immunoSEQ multiplex PCR, and TCRdb holds only the in-frame ones, with some missing. The table includes 330,000 or so clones, under 90% detected once. Sequencing used peripheral blood, obtained in a trial of Ad26.COV2.S vaccine versus placebo. The receptors stem from a person between 18 and 60 years old who received the Ad26.COV2.S COVID-19 vaccine or a placebo.

The DNA of the CDR3 is TGTGCCAGCAGTGAAAACGGCGGAAGGGCAGAGACCCAGTACTTC. Residues: CASSENGGRAETQYF. The chain recombines TRBV2 with TRBJ2-5; D remains ambiguous. Trimming left V 2 bases short and J 4 bases short, with 14 bases between. The CDR3 spans 15 residues. CDR1 is SNHLY and CDR2 is FYNNEI in the germline V gene.

The rearrangement uses TRBV11-2 and TRBJ1-4, with D tentatively TRBD1 (5 bases). The CDR3 is 12 amino acids. Germline CDR1 SGHAT, CDR2 FQNNGV. The ends were cut back, 1 base at V and 12 bases at J, with 9 bases in the middle. The CDR3 is CASSLGTMELFF. Here the CDR3 DNA reads TGTGCCAGCAGCTTAGGGACAATGGAACTGTTTTTT.

This sequence joins TRBV19 and TRBJ2-1; 15 nucleotides line up with TRBD2. V was pared by 7 bases and J by 10 bases, with 8 bases of the junction left unmatched. This CDR3 has 15 residues. Germline V gene lookup returns CDR1 LNHDA and CDR2 SQIVND (reference sequence). CDR3 DNA: TGTGCCAGTATGCCTGGACTAGCGGGAGGGGTAGAGCAGTTCTTC. Its protein product is CASMPGLAGGVEQFF.

The chain is built from TRBV9 and TRBJ1-1; D remains unclear. Trimming took off 4 bases at V and 1 base at J, with 11 bases between the two ends. CDR3 size: 14 residues. Germline CDR1 reads SGDLS; CDR2 reads YYNGEE. CDR3: CASSPGERNTEAFF. The CDR3 DNA reads TGTGCCAGCAGCCCCGGAGAACGGAACACTGAAGCTTTCTTT. Looking up the rest from reference TRBV9 and TRBJ1-1 gives the full variable domain: DSGVTQTPKHLITATGQRVTLRCSPRSGDLSVYWYQQSLDQGLQFLIQYYNGEERAKGNILERFSAQQFPDLHSELNLSSLELGDSALYFCASSPGERNTEAFFGQGTRLTVV.

The V call is TRBV3-1 (or the pseudogene TRBV3-2), the J call TRBJ1-6, with 7 bases identical to TRBD1. The CDR3 totals 16 residues. The V segment lost 1 base and the J segment 8 bases; nucleotides outside the gene matches: 8. Germline CDR1 and CDR2: LGHDT and YNNKEL (reference sequence). The chain's CDR3 is CASSQVQGRGDSPLHF. The CDR3 DNA is TGTGCCAGCAGCCAAGTTCAGGGCAGGGGGGATTCACCCCTCCACTTT.

This chain connects TRBV5-1 to TRBJ2-1; 12 bases map to TRBD2. The CDR3 is made up of 17 amino acids. The J segment lost 5 bases and the V segment lost 2 bases, leaving 8 bases of the junction unmatched. Germline loops: CDR1 SGHRS, CDR2 YFSETQ. CDR3 protein: CASSFGLAGSRDNEQFF. CDR3 DNA sequence: TGCGCCAGCAGCTTCGGACTAGCGGGAAGTCGGGACAATGAGCAGTTCTTC.

The chain employs TRBV3-1 (or the pseudogene TRBV3-2) and TRBJ1-2; D not certain. Germline V CDR1 and CDR2: LGHDT, YNNKEL (reference sequence). V was trimmed by 0 bases and J by 3 bases, leaving 5 bases between them. This CDR3 spans 13 amino acids. CDR3 in amino acids: CASSQDMDYGYTF. DNA for the CDR3: TGTGCCAGCAGCCAAGATATGGACTATGGCTACACCTTC.

The chain carries TRBV19 and TRBJ1-1; D is ambiguous. Germline V gene lookup returns CDR1 LNHDA and CDR2 SQIVND (reference sequence). The CDR3 is made up of 16 amino acids. V was shortened by 3 bases and J by 1 base, with 15 bases between the two germline ends. CDR3 sequence reads: CASSMNPGPQNTEAFF. The CDR3 nucleotides are TGTGCCAGTAGTATGAACCCCGGGCCCCAGAACACTGAAGCTTTCTTT.

The rearrangement links TRBV3-1 (or the pseudogene TRBV3-2) to TRBJ1-3; a possible D gene is TRBD1 (5 bases). This CDR3 has 19 amino acids. The germline V gene has CDR1 LGHDT and CDR2 YNNKEL (reference sequence). V lost 2 bases to trimming and J lost 2 bases, with 22 bases between them. CDR3: CASSQSQFDGAATGNTIYF. As DNA, the CDR3 is TGTGCCAGCAGCCAATCCCAATTCGATGGGGCTGCCACTGGAAACACCATATATTTT.

The chain couples TRBV6-5 to TRBJ1-1; D is undetermined. Trimming stripped 4 bases from V and 5 bases from J, with 17 bases between. Per germline, CDR1 MNHEY and CDR2 SVGAGI. The CDR3 covers 15 residues. The chain's CDR3 is CASSSLGGGRTEAFF. The CDR3 nucleotides read TGTGCCAGCAGTTCCCTGGGAGGTGGCAGAACTGAAGCTTTCTTT.

V usage is TRBV7-2 and J usage is TRBJ1-2; 8 positions match TRBD1. The CDR3 runs to 15 residues. Germline V lookup: CDR1 SGHTA, CDR2 FQGNSA. Trimming removed 1 base from V and 8 bases from J; junction bases left unmatched: 9. CDR3 sequence reads: CASSLGKTGVRGYTF. For the CDR3, the DNA is TGTGCCAGCAGCTTAGGCAAGACAGGGGTAAGGGGCTACACCTTC.

DNA of the CDR3: TGTGCCAGCAGTTCTACAGGGATTACACCCCTCCACTTT. Translating it yields CASSSTGITPLHF. The rearrangement joins TRBV2 to TRBJ1-6; TRBD1 is a possible D gene (6 bases). CDR3 length equals 13 residues. V was clipped by 5 bases and J by 11 bases, with 13 bases between them. The germline gives CDR1 SNHLY, CDR2 FYNNEI.

This clone was found a few times. J is TRBJ1-3 and V is TRBV10-1, with a weak D call TRBD1 (6 bases). The germline CDR1 and CDR2 sequences are WNHNN and SYGVQD (reference sequence). The V and J ends lost 5 bases and 0 bases respectively, with 8 bases between them. CDR3 size: 14 residues. CDR3 bases: TGCGCCAGCAGTAAGGACAGCTCTGGAAACACCATATATTTT. It translates to CASSKDSSGNTIYF.

This clone was seen a few times. The chain employs TRBV7-8 and TRBJ2-1; 11 bases are a match to TRBD2. This CDR3 contains 17 residues. V was clipped by 6 bases and J by 4 bases; unmatched bases: 11. Germline assignment: CDR1 SGHVS and CDR2 FQNEAQ. Here the CDR3 reads CASSLGLADQWYNEQFF. The CDR3 region has the DNA TGTGCCAGCAGTTTGGGACTAGCGGACCAATGGTACAATGAGCAGTTCTTC.

The V call is TRBV14, the J call TRBJ1-3, with D hard to call. This CDR3 is 16 amino acids long. The V gene lost 0 bases and the J gene lost 1 base, with 10 bases spanning the gap. The germline V gene has CDR1 SGHDN and CDR2 FVKESK. CDR3 in amino acids: CASSQDETYSGNTIYF. DNA of the CDR3: TGTGCCAGCAGCCAAGACGAGACTTATTCTGGAAACACCATATATTTT.

V usage is TRBV9 and J usage is TRBJ1-1; 8 nucleotides match TRBD1. The V and J ends lost 4 bases and 4 bases, in that order; junction bases with no gene match: 9. From germline, CDR1 is SGDLS and CDR2 YYNGEE. The CDR3 covers 15 residues. The CDR3 here is CASSPHQGASTEAFF. CDR3 DNA: TGTGCCAGCAGCCCTCACCAGGGGGCGAGCACTGAAGCTTTCTTT.

The V call is TRBV10-3, the J call TRBJ2-1, with TRBD2 as a possible D gene (5 bases). From germline, CDR1 is ENHRY and CDR2 SYGVKD. Trimming stripped 1 base from V and 2 bases from J, with 9 bases between. The CDR3 is 15 residues long. This CDR3 reads CAISEYETTYNEQFF. The CDR3, as DNA: TGTGCCATCAGTGAGTATGAGACTACCTACAATGAGCAGTTCTTC.

This sequence joins TRBV5-4 and TRBJ2-2, with 12 bases fitting TRBD1. The CDR3 sequence is 20 residues long. The ends lost 3 bases at V and 7 bases at J; junction bases unmatched: 19. CDR1 is SGHNT, CDR2 YYREEE, per germline (reference sequence). The DNA of the CDR3 is TGTGCCAGCAGCTCTTCCATTGGGACAGGGGGCTTTGACGGGTTCGGGGAGCTGTTTTTT. Protein product: CASSSSIGTGGFDGFGELFF.

The V call is TRBV21-1, the J call TRBJ1-6; the table calls TRBD1, which could not be checked here. TRBV21-1 is tagged as a pseudogene. CDR3 length: 14 residues. The CDR3 bases are TGTGCCAACCTTAACAGGGCTTATAATTCACCCCTCCACTTT. Translation gives CANLNRAYNSPLHF.

The chain combines TRBV12-3 or TRBV12-4 with TRBJ1-2; D may be TRBD1 (6 bases). Deletions cut 6 bases from V and 2 bases from J, with 10 bases between. The CDR3 spans 13 residues. CDR3 sequence reads: CASSQGTNYGYTF. CDR3 coding DNA: TGTGCCAGCAGCCAGGGGACAAACTATGGCTACACCTTC.

DNA of the CDR3: TGTGCCAGCGGGGTGGCGGGAGGAGGGGGGGACAATGAGCAGTTCTTC. Translation: CASGVAGGGGDNEQFF. The rearrangement uses TRBV4-2 and TRBJ2-1; TRBD2 matches at 8 bases. The V segment lost 8 bases and the J segment 5 bases; nucleotides outside the gene matches: 14. CDR3 size: 16 residues. In germline, CDR1 is LGHNA, CDR2 YNFKEQ.